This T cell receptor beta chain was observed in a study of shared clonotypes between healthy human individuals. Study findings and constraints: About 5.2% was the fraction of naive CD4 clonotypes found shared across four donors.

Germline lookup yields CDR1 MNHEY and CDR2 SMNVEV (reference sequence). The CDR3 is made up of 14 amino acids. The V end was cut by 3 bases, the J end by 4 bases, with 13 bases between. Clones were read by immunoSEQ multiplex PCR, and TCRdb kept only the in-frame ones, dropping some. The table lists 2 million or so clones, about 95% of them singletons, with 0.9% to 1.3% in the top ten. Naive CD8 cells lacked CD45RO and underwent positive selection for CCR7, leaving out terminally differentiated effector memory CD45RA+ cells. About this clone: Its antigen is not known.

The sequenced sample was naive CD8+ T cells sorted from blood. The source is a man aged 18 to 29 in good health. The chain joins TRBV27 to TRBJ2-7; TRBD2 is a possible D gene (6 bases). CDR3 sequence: CASSLGLAPYEQYF. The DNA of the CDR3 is TGTGCCAGCAGTTTGGGACTGGCCCCATACGAGCAGTACTTC.